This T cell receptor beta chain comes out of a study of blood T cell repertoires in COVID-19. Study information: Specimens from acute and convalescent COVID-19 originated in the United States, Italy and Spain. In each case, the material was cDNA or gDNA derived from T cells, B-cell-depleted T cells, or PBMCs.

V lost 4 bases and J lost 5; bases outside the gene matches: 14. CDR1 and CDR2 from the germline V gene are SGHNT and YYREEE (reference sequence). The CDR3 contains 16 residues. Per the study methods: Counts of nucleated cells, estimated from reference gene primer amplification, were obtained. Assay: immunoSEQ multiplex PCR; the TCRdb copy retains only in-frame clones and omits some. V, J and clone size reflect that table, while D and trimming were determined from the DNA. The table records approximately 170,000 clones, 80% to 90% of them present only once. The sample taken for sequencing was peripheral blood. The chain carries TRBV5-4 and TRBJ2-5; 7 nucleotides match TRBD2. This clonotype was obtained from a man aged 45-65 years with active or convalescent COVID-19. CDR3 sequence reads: CASSPADGGVGETQYF. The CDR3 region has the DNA TGTGCCAGCAGCCCTGCTGATGGGGGGGTAGGGGAGACCCAGTACTTC.